A single sample is the source of the 10 T cell receptor beta chains below, sequenced in a study of response to subunit inactivated influenza vaccine. TCRdb ran MiXCR on the RT-PCR reads and lists one entry per CDR3 protein. The sample includes a few hundred thousand distinct CDR3 sequences, about 12% of them seen just once. The source was non-naive T cells sorted from PBMCs, collected about 14 days before vaccination. These receptors all come from a man aged 50 or older who received an inactivated influenza vaccine.

This clonotype came up a few times. The rearrangement links TRBV6-2 or TRBV6-3 to TRBJ1-2; D unresolved. Germline V gene sequence: CDR1 MNHEY, CDR2 SVGEGT. V was shortened by 3 bases and J by 2 bases, with 7 bases between the two germline ends. CDR3 length: 13 residues. CDR3 amino acids: CASSYNNNYGYTF. The DNA of the CDR3 is TGTGCCAGCAGTTATAACAACAACTATGGCTACACCTTC.

The table lists this clonotype with a few counts. This chain connects TRBV9 to TRBJ2-4, with D tentatively TRBD1 or TRBD2 (5 bases each). Germline V lookup: CDR1 SGDLS, CDR2 YYNGEE. V shed 4 bases and J shed 0 bases, with 17 bases lying between them. CDR3 length: 17 residues. This CDR3 is CASSKGTEELAKNIQYF. The CDR3 nucleotides are TGTGCCAGCAGCAAAGGGACGGAAGAACTAGCCAAAAACATTCAGTACTTC.

DNA for the CDR3: TGTGCCAGCAGCCCGGTCCATAGCAATCAGCCCCAGCATTTT. Translating it yields CASSPVHSNQPQHF. V and J are TRBV3-1 and TRBJ1-5, with D unresolved. The V gene lost 4 bases and the J gene lost 0 bases, with 7 bases spanning the gap. Germline CDR1 LGHDT, CDR2 YNNKEL (reference sequence). The CDR3 is 14 residues long.

This clonotype was observed a handful of times. This chain connects TRBV3-1 to TRBJ1-2, with 8 bases identical to TRBD1. This CDR3 has 16 amino acids. The germline V gene encodes CDR1 LGHDT and CDR2 YNNKEL (reference sequence). Unmatched junction bases numbered 9, after V lost 4 bases and J lost 2 bases. CDR3 sequence: CASSPVGGQGNYGYTF. The DNA for the CDR3 is TGTGCCAGCAGCCCCGTAGGCGGACAGGGAAACTATGGCTACACCTTC.

This clonotype was recorded many times. The rearrangement links TRBV12-3 or TRBV12-4 to TRBJ2-5, with TRBD1 matching over 11 bases. V lost 7 bases, J lost 7 bases, and 11 bases stayed unmatched. The CDR3 totals 15 residues. CDR3 bases: TGTGCCAGCACTCAGGGGGACAGGGGGTGGGGGACCCAGTACTTC. Protein: CASTQGDRGWGTQYF.

CDR3: CSARKLAGVGETQYF. In nucleotides, the CDR3 is TGCAGTGCTAGAAAGTTAGCGGGAGTGGGAGAGACCCAGTACTTC. This chain uses TRBV20-1 with TRBJ2-5; 9 bases fit TRBD2. Looked up from germline, CDR1 is DFQATT and CDR2 is SNEGSKA (reference sequence). The CDR3 is 15 amino acids. V trimming: 2 bases; J trimming: 4 bases; junction bases outside the gene matches: 8.

This clonotype has ten or more counts. The chain employs TRBV4-1 and TRBJ2-1; D remains unclear. CDR1 MGHRA and CDR2 YSYEKL come from the germline V gene. The CDR3 has 11 residues. Trimming cost V 0 bases and J 10 bases, with 4 bases left between them. CDR3 residues: CASSQEYEQFF. CDR3 coding DNA: TGCGCCAGCAGCCAAGAATACGAGCAGTTCTTC.

This clonotype was seen more than once but under ten times. The V and J genes are TRBV12-3 or TRBV12-4 and TRBJ1-5; 10 bases match TRBD1. V shed 7 bases and J 5 bases; nucleotides not matched to a gene: 8. The CDR3 covers 15 residues. This CDR3 reads CASKETGGADQPQHF. CDR3 nucleotides: TGTGCCAGCAAGGAGACAGGGGGCGCGGATCAGCCCCAGCATTTT.

This clonotype was recorded at least ten times. This sequence joins TRBV5-1 and TRBJ2-7, with 7 bases that match TRBD1. Trimming took 5 bases from V and 4 from J; bases not matched to a gene: 9. Germline V lookup: CDR1 SGHRS, CDR2 YFSETQ. This CDR3 region has 14 residues. CDR3 sequence (DNA): TGCGCCAGCAGAGAACAGGGGCAGGGGTACGAGCAGTACTTC. Residues: CASREQGQGYEQYF.

This clonotype is medium-sized (0.01 to 0.1%) in the sample. The chain joins TRBV5-5 to TRBJ2-5, with D possibly TRBD2 on 6 matching bases. V lost 2 bases to trimming and J lost 1 base, with 9 bases between them. Germline CDR1 is SGHKS and CDR2 is YYEKEE (reference sequence). This CDR3 spans 14 amino acids. CDR3 in DNA: TGTGCCAGCAGCTTTCGGACTACCCAAGAGACCCAGTACTTC. It specifies CASSFRTTQETQYF. Drawing the rest from reference TRBV5-5 and TRBJ2-5, the complete variable domain is DAGVTQSPTHLIKTRGQQVTLRCSPISGHKSVSWYQQVLGQGPQFIFQYYEKEERGRGNFPDRFSARQFPNYSSELNVNALLLGDSALYLCASSFRTTQETQYFGPGTRLLVL.